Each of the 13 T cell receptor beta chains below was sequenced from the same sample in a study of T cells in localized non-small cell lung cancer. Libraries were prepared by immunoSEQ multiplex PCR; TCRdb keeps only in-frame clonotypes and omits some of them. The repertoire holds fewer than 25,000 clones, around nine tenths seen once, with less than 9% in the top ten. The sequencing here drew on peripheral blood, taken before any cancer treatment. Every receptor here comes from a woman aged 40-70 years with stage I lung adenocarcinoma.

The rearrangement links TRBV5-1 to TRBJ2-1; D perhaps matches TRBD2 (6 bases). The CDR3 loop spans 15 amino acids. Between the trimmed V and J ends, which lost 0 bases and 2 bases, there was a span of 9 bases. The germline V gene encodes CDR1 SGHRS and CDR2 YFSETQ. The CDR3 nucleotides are TGCGCCAGCAGCTTGGATAGCGGAGCCTACAATGAGCAGTTCTTC. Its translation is CASSLDSGAYNEQFF.

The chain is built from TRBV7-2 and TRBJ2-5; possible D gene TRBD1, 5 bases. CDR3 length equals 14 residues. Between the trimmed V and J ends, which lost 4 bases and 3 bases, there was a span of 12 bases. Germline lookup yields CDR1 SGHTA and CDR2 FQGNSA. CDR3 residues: CASSSRVSEETQYF. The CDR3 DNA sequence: TGTGCCAGCAGCTCCAGGGTTTCGGAAGAGACCCAGTACTTC.

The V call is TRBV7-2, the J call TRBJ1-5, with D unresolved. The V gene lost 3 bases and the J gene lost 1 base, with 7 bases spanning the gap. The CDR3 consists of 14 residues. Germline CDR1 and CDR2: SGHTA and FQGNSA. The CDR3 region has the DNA TGTGCCAGCAGCTTCGTAGGCAGCAATCAGCCCCAGCATTTT. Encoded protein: CASSFVGSNQPQHF.

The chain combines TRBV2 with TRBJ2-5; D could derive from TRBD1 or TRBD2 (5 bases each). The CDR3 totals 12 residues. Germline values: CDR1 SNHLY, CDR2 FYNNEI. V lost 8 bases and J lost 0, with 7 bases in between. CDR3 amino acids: CASGTYQETQYF. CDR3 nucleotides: TGTGCCAGCGGGACCTACCAAGAGACCCAGTACTTC.

The CDR3 DNA is TGCGCCAGCAGCCAAGACTTCGAGGAACCCGGGGAGCTGTTTTTT. Its translation: CASSQDFEEPGELFF. The V and J genes are TRBV4-3 and TRBJ2-2, with no clear D. Germline V lookup: CDR1 LGHNA, CDR2 YSLEER. V lost 0 bases to trimming and J lost 6 bases, with 11 bases between them. This CDR3 has 15 amino acids.

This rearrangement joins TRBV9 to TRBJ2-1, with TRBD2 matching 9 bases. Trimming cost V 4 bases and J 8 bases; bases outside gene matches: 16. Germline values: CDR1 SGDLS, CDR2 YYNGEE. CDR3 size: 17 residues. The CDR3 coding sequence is TGTGCCAGCAGCCCTTTGGGAATAGCGGGAGTAGGAGATGAGCAGTTCTTC. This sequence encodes CASSPLGIAGVGDEQFF.

CDR3 nucleotides: TGCGCCAGCAGCCAAGCCCCGACTAGCGGGAGGACGGCTAATGAGCAGTTCTTC. Protein product: CASSQAPTSGRTANEQFF. The rearrangement links TRBV4-3 to TRBJ2-1, with 13 bases aligning to TRBD2. Germline loops: CDR1 LGHNA, CDR2 YSLEER. The length of the CDR3 is 18 residues. V lost 1 base and J lost 7; bases outside the gene matches: 10.

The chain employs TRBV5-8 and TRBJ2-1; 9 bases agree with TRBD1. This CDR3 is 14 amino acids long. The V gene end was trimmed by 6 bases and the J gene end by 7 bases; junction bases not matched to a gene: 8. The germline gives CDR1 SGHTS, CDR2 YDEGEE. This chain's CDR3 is CASIQDRGGNEQFF. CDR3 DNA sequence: TGTGCCAGCATCCAGGACAGGGGTGGGAATGAGCAGTTCTTC.

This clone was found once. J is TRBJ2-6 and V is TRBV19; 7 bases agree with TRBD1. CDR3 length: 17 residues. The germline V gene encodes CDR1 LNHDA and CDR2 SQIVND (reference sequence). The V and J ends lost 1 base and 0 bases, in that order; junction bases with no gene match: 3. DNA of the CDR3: TGTGCCAGTAGTATAGGAGGGGGCCGCTCTGGGGCCAACGTCCTGACTTTC. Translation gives CASSIGGGRSGANVLTF.

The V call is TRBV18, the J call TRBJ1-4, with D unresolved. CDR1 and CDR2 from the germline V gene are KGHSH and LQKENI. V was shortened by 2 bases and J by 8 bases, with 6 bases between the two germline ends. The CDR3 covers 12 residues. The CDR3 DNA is TGTGCCAGCTCACCATTTAGAGAAAAACTGTTTTTT. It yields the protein CASSPFREKLFF.

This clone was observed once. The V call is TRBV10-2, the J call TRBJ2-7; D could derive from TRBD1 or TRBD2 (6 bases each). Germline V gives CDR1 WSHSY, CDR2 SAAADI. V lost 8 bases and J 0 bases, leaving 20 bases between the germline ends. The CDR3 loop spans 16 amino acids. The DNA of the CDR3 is TGCGCCAGCGGGGGCCCACAGGGAGGTGGCTCCTACGAGCAGTACTTC. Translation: CASGGPQGGGSYEQYF.

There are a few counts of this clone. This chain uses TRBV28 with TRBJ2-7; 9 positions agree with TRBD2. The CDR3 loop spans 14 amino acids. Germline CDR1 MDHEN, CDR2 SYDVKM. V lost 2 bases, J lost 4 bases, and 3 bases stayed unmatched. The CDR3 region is CASSLAGGWYEQYF. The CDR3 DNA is TGTGCCAGCAGTTTAGCGGGAGGGTGGTACGAGCAGTACTTC.

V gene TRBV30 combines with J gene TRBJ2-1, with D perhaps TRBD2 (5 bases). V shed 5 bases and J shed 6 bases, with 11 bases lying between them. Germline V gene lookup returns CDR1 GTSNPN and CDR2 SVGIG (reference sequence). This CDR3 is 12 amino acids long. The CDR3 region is CAWGELRNEQFF. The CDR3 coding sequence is TGTGCCTGGGGGGAGCTCCGCAATGAGCAGTTCTTC.